The present T cell receptor (beta chain) was sequenced within a study of blood T cell repertoires in COVID-19. The wider study: PBMCs, B-cell-depleted T cells, or T cells were the source of the cDNA or gDNA that made up the material.

The junction had 2 bases not matched to a gene; V was cut back by 1 base and J by 1 base. This CDR3 has 15 residues. CDR1 is SGDLS, CDR2 YYNGEE, per germline. Per the original methods: The assay estimated nucleated cells by amplifying reference gene primers. Measured with immunoSEQ multiplex PCR; TCRdb has only the in-frame clones, and not every one. D and trimming were read from the DNA, whereas the V and J calls and clone size are those reported in that table. The table lists around 140,000 clones, around 88% of them singletons, with approximately 1.4% in the top ten. Sequenced input: peripheral blood. This receptor was taken from a woman between 55 and 75 years old with acute or convalescent COVID-19. This chain connects TRBV9 to TRBJ1-5, with 7 bases lining up with TRBD1. CDR3 sequence (DNA): TGTGCCAGCAGCGTAACAGGGGCAAGCAATCAGCCCCAGCATTTT. Translated: CASSVTGASNQPQHF.